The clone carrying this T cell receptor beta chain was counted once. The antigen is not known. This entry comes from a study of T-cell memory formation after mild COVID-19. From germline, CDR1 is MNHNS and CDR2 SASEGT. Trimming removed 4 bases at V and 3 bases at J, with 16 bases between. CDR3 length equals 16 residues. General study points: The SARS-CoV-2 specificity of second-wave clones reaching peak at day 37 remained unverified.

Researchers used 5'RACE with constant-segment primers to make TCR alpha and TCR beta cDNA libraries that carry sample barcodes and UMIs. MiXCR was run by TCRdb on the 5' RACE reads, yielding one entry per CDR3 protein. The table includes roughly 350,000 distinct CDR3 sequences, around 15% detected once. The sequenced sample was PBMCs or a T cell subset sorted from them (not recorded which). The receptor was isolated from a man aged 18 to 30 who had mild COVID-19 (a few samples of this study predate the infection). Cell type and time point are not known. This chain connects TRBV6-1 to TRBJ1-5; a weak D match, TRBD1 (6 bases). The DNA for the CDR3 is TGTGCCAGCAGTGGACCGGGGGCCCAGAACAATCAGCCCCAGCATTTT. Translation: CASSGPGAQNNQPQHF.